This T cell receptor beta chain was recovered during a study of chemoradiotherapy in HPV16-positive cancers (dated by TCRdb to between 2021 and 2023). Turning to the overall study: Candidate HPV-specific T-cell clones and common TCR motifs were defined by functional T-cell assays performed on cells from a couple of HPV16-positive patients. Whether T-cell immunity against the HPV oncoproteins E6 and E7 changes during chemoradiotherapy and whether survival is affected by this immunity were examined in the study. The candidate HPV-specific TCRs and motifs were then tracked in TCR repertoires from more than 85 patients with HPV-related cancers.

Repertoires were sampled repeatedly over the course of chemoradiotherapy, so clonal expansion could be followed in the tumor microenvironment. From its cysteine to its phenylalanine, the CDR3 spans 15 amino acids. Only the CDR3 DNA is retained, 45 bases long and in frame from the first base. V loses 3 bases, J loses 8 bases, and the germline ends lie 17 bases apart. CDR1 SGHAT and CDR2 FQNNGV are derived from the germline V gene. The protocol used for the library was the immunoSEQ multiplex PCR assay. The table was pulled from immuneACCESS by TCRdb, which kept in-frame rearrangements only. Such tables lose some clones; where checked, under half of the loss comes from unresolved V genes, and the rest has no known cause. The sample table shows 8,500 to 9,000 clones, and less than 80% are seen once. Over 8% of the sample belongs to the ten largest clones. Overall study outcomes, separate from this receptor: Expansion of candidate HPV-specific clones and E7-related TCR motifs was observed in the tumor microenvironment during treatment, whereas no such expansion was observed for non-HPV-specific T cells. The survival association was reported for HPV16-positive patients, and the functional definition of HPV-specific T cells was derived from only a couple of HPV16-positive patients. Among HPV16-positive patients, expansion of HPV-responsive T cells during chemoradiotherapy was associated with better recurrence-free survival.

This clone appeared a few times. The antigen it recognizes is unknown. Within one base of it there is no much larger clone, and no base qualities were kept. The TCR originated in a human donor with HPV-associated anogenital cancer. The rearranged segments are TRBV11-2 and TRBJ1-3, with a weak D call of TRBD1 (5 bases match). Specimen collection occurred from a patient who underwent chemoradiotherapy. CDR3 region: CASSFSSGTSDTIYF. The nucleotide sequence reads TGTGCCAGCAGCTTCTCTTCCGGGACCTCGGACACCATATATTTT.